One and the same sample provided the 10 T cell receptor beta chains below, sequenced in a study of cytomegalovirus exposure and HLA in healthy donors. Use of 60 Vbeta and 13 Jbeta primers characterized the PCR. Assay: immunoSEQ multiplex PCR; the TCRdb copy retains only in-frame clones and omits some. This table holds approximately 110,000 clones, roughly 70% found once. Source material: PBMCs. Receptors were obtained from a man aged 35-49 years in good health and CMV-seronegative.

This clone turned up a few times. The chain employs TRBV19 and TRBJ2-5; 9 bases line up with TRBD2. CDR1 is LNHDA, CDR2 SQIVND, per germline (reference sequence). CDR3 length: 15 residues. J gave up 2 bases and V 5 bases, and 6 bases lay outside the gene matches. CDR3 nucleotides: TGTGCCAGTAGTGCCCGACTAGCGGCTCAAGAGACCCAGTACTTC. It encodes CASSARLAAQETQYF.

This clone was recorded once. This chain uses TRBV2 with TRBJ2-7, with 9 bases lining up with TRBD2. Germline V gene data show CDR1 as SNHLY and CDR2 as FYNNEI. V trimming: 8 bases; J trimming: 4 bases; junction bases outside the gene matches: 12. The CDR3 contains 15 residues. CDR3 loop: CASAGPREGKYEQYF. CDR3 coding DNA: TGTGCCAGCGCGGGTCCGCGGGAGGGAAAGTACGAGCAGTACTTC.

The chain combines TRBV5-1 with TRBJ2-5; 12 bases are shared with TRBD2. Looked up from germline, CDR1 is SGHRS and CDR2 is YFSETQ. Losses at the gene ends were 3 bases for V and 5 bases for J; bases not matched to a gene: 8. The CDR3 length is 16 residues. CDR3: CASSSSGGAFSETQYF. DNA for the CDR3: TGCGCCAGCAGCTCTAGCGGGGGGGCCTTTTCGGAGACCCAGTACTTC.

Here the CDR3 DNA reads TGTGCCAGCGGCGGTCGCTCTGGGGCCAACGTCCTGACTTTC. Amino acids: CASGGRSGANVLTF. V usage is TRBV2 and J usage is TRBJ2-6; D remains ambiguous. CDR1 is SNHLY and CDR2 is FYNNEI in the germline V gene. V shed 8 bases and J shed 0 bases, with 8 bases lying between them. CDR3 length: 14 residues.

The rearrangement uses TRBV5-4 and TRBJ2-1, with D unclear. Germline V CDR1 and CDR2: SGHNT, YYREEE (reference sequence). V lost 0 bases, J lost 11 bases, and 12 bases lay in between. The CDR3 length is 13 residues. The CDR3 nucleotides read TGTGCCAGCAGCTTGGATCCGGGTTTGCAGCAGTTCTTC. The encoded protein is CASSLDPGLQQFF.

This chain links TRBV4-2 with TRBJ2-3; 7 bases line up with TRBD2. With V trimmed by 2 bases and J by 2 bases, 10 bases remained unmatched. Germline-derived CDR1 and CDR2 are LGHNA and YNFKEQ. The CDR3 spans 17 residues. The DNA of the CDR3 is TGTGCCAGCAGCCAATTAACCAAGGGGAGGGTCACAGATACGCAGTATTTT. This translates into CASSQLTKGRVTDTQYF.

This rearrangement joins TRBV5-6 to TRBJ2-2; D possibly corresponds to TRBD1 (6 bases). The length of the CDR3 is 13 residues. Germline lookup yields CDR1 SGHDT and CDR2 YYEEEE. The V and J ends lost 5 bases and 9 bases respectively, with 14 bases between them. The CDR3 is CASSYQGTRELFF. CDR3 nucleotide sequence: TGTGCCAGCAGTTACCAGGGGACCCGGGAGCTGTTTTTT.

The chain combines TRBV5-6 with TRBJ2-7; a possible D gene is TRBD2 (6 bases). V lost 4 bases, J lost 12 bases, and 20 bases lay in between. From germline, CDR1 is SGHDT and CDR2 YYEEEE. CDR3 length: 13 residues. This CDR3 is CASSAGRTRELYF. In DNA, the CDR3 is TGTGCCAGCAGCGCGGGACGCACCCGCGAGTTGTACTTC.

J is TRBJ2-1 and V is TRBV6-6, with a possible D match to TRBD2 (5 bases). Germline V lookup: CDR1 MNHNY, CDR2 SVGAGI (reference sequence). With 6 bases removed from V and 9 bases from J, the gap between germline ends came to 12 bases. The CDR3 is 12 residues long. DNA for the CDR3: TGTGCCAGCAGAGTGGAGGCGGGTGAGCAGTTCTTC. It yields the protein CASRVEAGEQFF.

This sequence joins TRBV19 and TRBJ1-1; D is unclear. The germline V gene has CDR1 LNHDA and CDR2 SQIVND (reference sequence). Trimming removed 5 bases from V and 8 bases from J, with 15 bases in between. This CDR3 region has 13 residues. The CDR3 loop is CASSSRLKAEAFF. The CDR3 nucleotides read TGTGCCAGTAGTTCGCGACTTAAAGCCGAAGCTTTCTTT.